This T cell receptor (beta chain) was sequenced for a study of T cell repertoires in cytomegalovirus infection. Study context: Public TCR beta signatures provided an indication of both CMV infection and a matching HLA type. Study conclusions and caveats: Cumulated frequencies of public TCR beta families served to identify carriers of CMV plus the relevant HLA. It was HLA-C-restricted CMV-specific TCR beta clonotypes that dominated the response ex vivo.

TCRdb used MiXCR to reprocess the reads, holding one entry per CDR3 protein. This table has over 200,000 distinct CDR3 sequences, around 13% appearing once. This clonotype was counted at least ten times. The antigen is unknown. The trim removed 5 bases at V and 15 bases at J, leaving 6 bases unmatched. CDR3 size: 11 residues. Sample: PBMCs. This clonotype was sampled from a human donor in good health (CMV status not recorded). Some clones in this sample may be carry-over from other donors' samples. This rearrangement joins TRBV12-3 or TRBV12-4 to TRBJ2-1, with 8 positions matching TRBD1. CDR3 in amino acids: CASSPRTGTFF. As DNA, the CDR3 is TGTGCCAGCAGTCCCCGGACAGGGACGTTCTTC.